What follows is one T cell receptor (beta chain) and its context. Its specificity is unknown. CD45RO-negative, CCR7-positively selected cells formed the naive CD8 fraction, excluding terminally differentiated effector memory CD45RA+ cells. Some clones are missing from TCRdb's copy, which holds only in-frame ones; the method was immunoSEQ multiplex PCR. Among hundreds of thousands of clones listed, 90% to 97% were seen once. The data were obtained in a study of shared clonotypes between healthy human individuals. At the level of the study: The cohort comprised a couple of women and a few men. Their ages spanned 18 to 49 years. The study's findings and limits: Among donors, sharing of clonotypes was expected to be affected by sequencing depth.

This receptor was identified in a woman in her 30s in good health. The sequenced sample consisted of naive CD8+ T cells sorted from blood.

CDR3 nucleotides: TGCGCCAGCAGCCAATCTAAGGTTTTTCGGGAGACCCAGTACTTC. Translating it yields CASSQSKVFRETQYF. The rearrangement uses TRBV4-1 and TRBJ2-5; D unclear. Trimming took off 2 bases at V and 5 bases at J, with 15 bases between the two ends. Germline V gene data show CDR1 as MGHRA and CDR2 as YSYEKL. The CDR3 loop spans 15 amino acids.